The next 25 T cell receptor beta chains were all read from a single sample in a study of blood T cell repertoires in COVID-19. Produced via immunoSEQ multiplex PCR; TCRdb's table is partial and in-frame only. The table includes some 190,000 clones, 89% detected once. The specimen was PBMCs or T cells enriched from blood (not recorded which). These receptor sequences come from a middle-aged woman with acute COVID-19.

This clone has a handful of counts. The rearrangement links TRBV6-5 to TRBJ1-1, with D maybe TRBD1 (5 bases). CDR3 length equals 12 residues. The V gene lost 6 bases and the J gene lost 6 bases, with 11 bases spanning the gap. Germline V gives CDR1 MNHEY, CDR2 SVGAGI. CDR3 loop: CASRDGGSEAFF. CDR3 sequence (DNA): TGTGCCAGCAGGGACGGGGGATCTGAAGCTTTCTTT.

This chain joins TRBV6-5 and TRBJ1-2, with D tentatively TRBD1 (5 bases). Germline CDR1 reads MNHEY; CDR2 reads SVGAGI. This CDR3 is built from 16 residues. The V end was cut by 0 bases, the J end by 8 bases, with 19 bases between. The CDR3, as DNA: TGTGCCAGCAGTTACTCGGGCGCCAGGGCAAGAGAGGGCTACACCTTC. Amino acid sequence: CASSYSGARAREGYTF.

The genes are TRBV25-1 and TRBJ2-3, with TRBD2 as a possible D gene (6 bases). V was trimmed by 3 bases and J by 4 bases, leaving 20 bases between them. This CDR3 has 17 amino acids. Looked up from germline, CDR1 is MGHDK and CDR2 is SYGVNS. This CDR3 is CASSDPAGRTPPDTQYF. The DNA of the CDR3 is TGTGCCAGCAGTGATCCTGCGGGGCGAACTCCCCCAGATACGCAGTATTTT.

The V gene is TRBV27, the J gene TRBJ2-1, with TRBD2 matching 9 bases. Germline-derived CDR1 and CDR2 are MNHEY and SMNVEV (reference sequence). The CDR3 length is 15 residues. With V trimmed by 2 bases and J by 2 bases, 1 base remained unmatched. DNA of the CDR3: TGTGCCAGCAGTTTAGGCGGGAGGGCCTACAATGAGCAGTTCTTC. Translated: CASSLGGRAYNEQFF.

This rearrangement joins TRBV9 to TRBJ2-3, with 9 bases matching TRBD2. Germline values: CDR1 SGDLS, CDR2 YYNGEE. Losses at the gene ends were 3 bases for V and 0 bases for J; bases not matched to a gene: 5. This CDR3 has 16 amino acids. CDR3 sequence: CASSEASGTSTDTQYF. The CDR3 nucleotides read TGTGCCAGCAGCGAGGCTAGCGGGACTAGCACAGATACGCAGTATTTT.

In DNA form, the CDR3 reads TGCGCCAGCAGCCAAGGTAGCATCTCCTACAATGAGCAGTTCTTC. Its protein is CASSQGSISYNEQFF. The chain couples TRBV4-1 to TRBJ2-1; D is unclear. The germline V gene has CDR1 MGHRA and CDR2 YSYEKL. V dropped 1 base and J dropped 0 bases, with 7 bases sitting between them. CDR3 size: 15 residues.

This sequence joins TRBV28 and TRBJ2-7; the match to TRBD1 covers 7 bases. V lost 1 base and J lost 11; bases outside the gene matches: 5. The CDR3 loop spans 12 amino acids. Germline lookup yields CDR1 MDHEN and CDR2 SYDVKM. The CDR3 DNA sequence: TGTGCCAGCAGTTTATCCCAGACAGGGAAGTACTTC. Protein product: CASSLSQTGKYF.

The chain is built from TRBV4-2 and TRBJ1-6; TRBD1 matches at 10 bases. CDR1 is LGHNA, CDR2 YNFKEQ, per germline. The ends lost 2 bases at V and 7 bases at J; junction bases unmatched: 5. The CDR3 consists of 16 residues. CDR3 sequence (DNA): TGTGCCAGCAGCCAACGACAGGGGGCCGGGAATTCACCCCTCCACTTT. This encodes CASSQRQGAGNSPLHF.

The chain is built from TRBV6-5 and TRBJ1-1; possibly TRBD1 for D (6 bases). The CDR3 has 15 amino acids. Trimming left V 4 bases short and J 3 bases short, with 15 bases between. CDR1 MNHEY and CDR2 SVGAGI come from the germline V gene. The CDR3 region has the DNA TGTGCCAGCAGTTCAAATGTAAACAGGGACACTGAAGCTTTCTTT. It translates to CASSSNVNRDTEAFF.

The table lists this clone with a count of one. Here the CDR3 DNA reads TGTGCCAGCAGTTTTATAGGGGGCGTTGAGTACGAGCAGTACTTC. Its protein product is CASSFIGGVEYEQYF. The chain combines TRBV28 with TRBJ2-7; 7 nucleotides agree with TRBD1. Germline CDR1 is MDHEN and CDR2 is SYDVKM. Trimming at V came to 3 bases and at J to 4 bases, leaving 9 bases not matched to a gene. The CDR3 has 15 amino acids.

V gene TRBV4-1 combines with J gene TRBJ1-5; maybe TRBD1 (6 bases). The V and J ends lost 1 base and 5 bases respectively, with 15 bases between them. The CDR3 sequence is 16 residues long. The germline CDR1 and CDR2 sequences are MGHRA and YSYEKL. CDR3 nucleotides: TGCGCCAGCAGCCAAGTCGGGACAAGGGGTCATCAGCCCCAGCATTTT. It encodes CASSQVGTRGHQPQHF.

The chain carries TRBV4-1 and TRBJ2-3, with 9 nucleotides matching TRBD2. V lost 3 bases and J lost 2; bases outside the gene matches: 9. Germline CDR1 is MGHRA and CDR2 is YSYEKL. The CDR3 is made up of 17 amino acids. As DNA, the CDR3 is TGCGCCAGCAGCCATGGCCCTAGCGGGGACCCCACAGATACGCAGTATTTT. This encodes CASSHGPSGDPTDTQYF.

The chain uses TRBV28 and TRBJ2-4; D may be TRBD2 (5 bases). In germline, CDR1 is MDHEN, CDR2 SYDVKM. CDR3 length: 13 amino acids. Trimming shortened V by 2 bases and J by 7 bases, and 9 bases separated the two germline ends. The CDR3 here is CASSLPGWNIQYF. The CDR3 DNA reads TGTGCCAGCAGTTTACCGGGGTGGAACATTCAGTACTTC.

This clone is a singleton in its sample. CDR3 DNA sequence: TGTGCCAGCAGTTACCCGACAGGGTCTGGGGCCAACGTCCTGACTTTC. It yields the protein CASSYPTGSGANVLTF. This chain uses TRBV6-5 with TRBJ2-6; the match to TRBD1 covers 7 bases. The germline V gene encodes CDR1 MNHEY and CDR2 SVGAGI. This CDR3 is built from 16 residues. Unmatched junction bases numbered 2, after V lost 2 bases and J lost 1 base.

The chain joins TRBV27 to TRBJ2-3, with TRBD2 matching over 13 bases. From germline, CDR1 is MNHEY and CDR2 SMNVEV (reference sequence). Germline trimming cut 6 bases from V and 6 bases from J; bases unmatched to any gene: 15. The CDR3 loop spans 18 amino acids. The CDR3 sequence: CASSPGLAGRRDMDTQYF. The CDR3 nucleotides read TGTGCCAGCAGCCCGGGACTAGCGGGAAGACGAGATATGGATACGCAGTATTTT.

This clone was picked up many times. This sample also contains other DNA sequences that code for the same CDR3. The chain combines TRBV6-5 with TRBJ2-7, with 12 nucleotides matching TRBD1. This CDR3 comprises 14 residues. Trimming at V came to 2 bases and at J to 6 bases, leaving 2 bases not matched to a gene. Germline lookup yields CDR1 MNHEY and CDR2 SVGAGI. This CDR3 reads CASSYTGQGAEQYF. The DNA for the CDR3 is TGTGCCAGCAGTTACACGGGACAGGGGGCCGAGCAGTACTTC.

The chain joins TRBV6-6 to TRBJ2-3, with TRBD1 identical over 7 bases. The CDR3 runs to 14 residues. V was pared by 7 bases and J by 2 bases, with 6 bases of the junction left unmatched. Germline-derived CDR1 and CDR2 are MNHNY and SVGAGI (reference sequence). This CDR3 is CASTRDSSTDTQYF. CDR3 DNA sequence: TGTGCCAGCACAAGGGACAGTTCCACAGATACGCAGTATTTT.

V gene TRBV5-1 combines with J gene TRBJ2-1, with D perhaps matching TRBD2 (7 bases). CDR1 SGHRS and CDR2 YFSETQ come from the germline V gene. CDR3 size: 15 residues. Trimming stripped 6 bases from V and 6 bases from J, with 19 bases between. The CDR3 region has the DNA TGCGCCAGCATTTTTGACGGGGGGCCTGTCAATGAGCAGTTCTTC. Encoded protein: CASIFDGGPVNEQFF.

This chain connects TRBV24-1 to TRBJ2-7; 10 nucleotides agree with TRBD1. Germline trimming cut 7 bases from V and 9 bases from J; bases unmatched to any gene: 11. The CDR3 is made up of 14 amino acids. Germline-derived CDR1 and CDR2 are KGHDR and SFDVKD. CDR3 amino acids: CATRFRDRGLWQYF. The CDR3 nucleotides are TGTGCCACCAGATTCCGGGACAGGGGTCTTTGGCAGTACTTC.

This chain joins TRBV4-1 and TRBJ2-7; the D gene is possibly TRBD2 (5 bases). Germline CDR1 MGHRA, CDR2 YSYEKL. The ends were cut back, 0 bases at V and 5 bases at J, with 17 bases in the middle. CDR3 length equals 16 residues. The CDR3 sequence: CASSQESRATVDEQYF. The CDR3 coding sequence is TGCGCCAGCAGCCAAGAATCGAGGGCCACCGTCGACGAGCAGTACTTC.

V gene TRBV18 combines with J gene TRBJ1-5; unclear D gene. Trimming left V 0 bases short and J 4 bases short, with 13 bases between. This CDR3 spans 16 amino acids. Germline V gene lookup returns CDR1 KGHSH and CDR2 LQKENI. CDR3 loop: CASSPPILQWNQPQHF. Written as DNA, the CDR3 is TGTGCCAGCTCACCACCGATTTTACAGTGGAATCAGCCCCAGCATTTT.

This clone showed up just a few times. This CDR3 is CASSISGSGADTQYF. CDR3 coding DNA: TGTGCCAGCAGCATCAGCGGGAGTGGTGCAGATACGCAGTATTTT. V and J are TRBV6-2 or TRBV6-3 and TRBJ2-3; 8 positions match TRBD2. The V and J ends lost 6 bases and 4 bases, in that order; junction bases with no gene match: 9. This CDR3 comprises 15 residues. Per germline, CDR1 MNHEY and CDR2 SVGEGT.

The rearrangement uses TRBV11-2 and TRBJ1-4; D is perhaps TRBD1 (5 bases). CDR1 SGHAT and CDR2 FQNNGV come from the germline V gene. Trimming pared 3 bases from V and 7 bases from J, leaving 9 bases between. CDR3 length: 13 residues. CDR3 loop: CASSLGGFEKLFF. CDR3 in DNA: TGTGCCAGCAGCTTGGGGGGGTTTGAAAAACTGTTTTTT.

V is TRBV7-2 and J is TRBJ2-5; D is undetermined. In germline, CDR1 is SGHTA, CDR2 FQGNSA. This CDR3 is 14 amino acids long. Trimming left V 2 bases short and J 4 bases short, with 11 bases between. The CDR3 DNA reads TGTGCCAGCAGCTTAAACAGTGGTCGAGAGACCCAGTACTTC. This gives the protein CASSLNSGRETQYF. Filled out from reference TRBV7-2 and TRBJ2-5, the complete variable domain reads GAGVSQSPSNKVTEKGKDVELRCDPISGHTALYWYRQSLGQGLEFLIYFQGNSAPDKSGLPSDRFSAERTGGSVSTLTIQRTQQEDSAVYLCASSLNSGRETQYFGPGTRLLVL.

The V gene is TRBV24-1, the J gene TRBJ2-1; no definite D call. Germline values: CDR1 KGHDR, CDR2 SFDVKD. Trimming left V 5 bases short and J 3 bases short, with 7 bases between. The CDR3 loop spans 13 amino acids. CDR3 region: CATSGGLYNEQFF. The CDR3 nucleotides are TGTGCCACCAGTGGCGGCCTCTACAATGAGCAGTTCTTC.